The 10 T cell receptor beta chains in this list originate from one sample, sequenced in a study of T-cell reconstitution after alpha-beta-depleted transplantation in children. Unique molecular identifiers tagged the TCRbeta library. From the PCR reads, TCRdb called clonotypes with MiXCR, one entry per CDR3 protein. The table records around 670,000 distinct CDR3 sequences, around 12% of them present only once. The sample was PBMCs, taken before TCRalphabeta/CD19-depleted stem cell transplant. These receptors were collected from a girl aged 2 to 10 with congenital amegakaryocytic thrombocytopenia, due to receive a stem cell transplant.

V usage is TRBV7-9 and J usage is TRBJ1-2; D not certain. The CDR3 extends over 14 amino acids. Germline lookup yields CDR1 SEHNR and CDR2 FQNEAQ (reference sequence). Trimming shortened V by 4 bases and J by 2 bases, and 11 bases separated the two germline ends. The CDR3 region is CASSSADGNYGYTF. CDR3 DNA: TGTGCCAGCAGCTCCGCTGACGGGAACTATGGCTACACCTTC.

The rearrangement uses TRBV12-3 or TRBV12-4 and TRBJ1-4; maybe TRBD1 (5 bases). The CDR3 length is 15 residues. Deletions cut 4 bases from V and 5 bases from J, with 14 bases between. CDR3 region: CASSSPRQGNEKLFF. The CDR3, as DNA: TGTGCCAGCAGTTCCCCACGGCAGGGAAATGAAAAACTGTTTTTT.

The chain couples TRBV20-1 to TRBJ2-1, with D maybe TRBD1 (5 bases). Trimming stripped 6 bases from V and 5 bases from J, with 11 bases between. Germline V lookup: CDR1 DFQATT, CDR2 SNEGSKA (reference sequence). The CDR3 contains 12 residues. The CDR3 bases are TGCAGTGCCAACCGACAGAACAATGAGCAGTTCTTC. Translating gives CSANRQNNEQFF.

This clonotype was seen a few times. This chain links TRBV20-1 with TRBJ1-2, with a possible D match to TRBD1 (5 bases). The CDR3 is 15 amino acids. CDR1 is DFQATT and CDR2 is SNEGSKA in the germline V gene (reference sequence). Trimming removed 0 bases from V and 7 bases from J, with 18 bases in between. The CDR3 region is CSARDRTNGPRGYTF. In nucleotides, the CDR3 is TGCAGTGCTAGAGATCGGACAAACGGACCTCGTGGCTACACCTTC.

Many counts were recorded for this clonotype. The DNA for the CDR3 is TGTGCCAGCAGCTTAGATGGCGCGCTAGCGGGAGTCAATGAGCAGTTCTTC. Its protein is CASSLDGALAGVNEQFF. V is TRBV11-2 and J is TRBJ2-1; 10 bases are a match to TRBD2. The J segment lost 6 bases and the V segment lost 0 bases, leaving 8 bases of the junction unmatched. From germline, CDR1 is SGHAT and CDR2 FQNNGV. The CDR3 covers 17 residues.

The chain links TRBV4-2 to TRBJ1-5; 9 bases fit TRBD1. V lost 4 bases to trimming and J lost 1 base; unmatched junction nucleotides: 5. The CDR3 consists of 16 residues. CDR1 is LGHNA, CDR2 YNFKEQ, per germline. CDR3 DNA sequence: TGTGCCAGCAGCCCAACAGGGGGCCGAAGCAATCAGCCCCAGCATTTT. The encoded protein is CASSPTGGRSNQPQHF.

This chain uses TRBV19 with TRBJ2-2; 8 nucleotides agree with TRBD2. Per the germline V gene, CDR1 is LNHDA and CDR2 is SQIVND (reference sequence). The V segment lost 4 bases and the J segment 3 bases; nucleotides outside the gene matches: 13. This CDR3 is 18 amino acids long. The CDR3 here is CASSTLTGRAQYTGELFF. The DNA for the CDR3 is TGTGCCAGTAGTACGTTAACCGGGAGGGCCCAGTACACCGGGGAGCTGTTTTTT.

This clonotype was seen many times. The genes are TRBV29-1 and TRBJ2-1; D possibly matches TRBD1 or TRBD2 (5 bases each). Per germline, CDR1 SQVTM and CDR2 ANQGSEA. Trimming left V 2 bases short and J 8 bases short, with 10 bases between. The CDR3 is 12 residues long. The CDR3: CSVESGTHEQFF. CDR3 bases: TGCAGCGTTGAAAGTGGGACCCATGAGCAGTTCTTC.

This chain links TRBV11-2 with TRBJ2-1, with a weak D call TRBD1 (5 bases). The CDR3 covers 12 residues. Trimming pared 1 base from V and 14 bases from J, leaving 12 bases between. Per germline, CDR1 SGHAT and CDR2 FQNNGV. The CDR3 DNA is TGTGCCAGCAGCTTAGTCCAGGGCTGGGAGTTCTTC. Translated, it gives CASSLVQGWEFF.

As concerns this clonotype: This may be a read error, as it is one base from a much larger clone. The chain carries TRBV20-1 and TRBJ1-2; D remains unclear. Germline V lookup: CDR1 DFQATT, CDR2 SNEGSKA (reference sequence). This CDR3 is built from 12 residues. CDR3 nucleotides: TGCGGTGCTAAAAGATCTCGCTATGGCTACACCTTC. As protein: CGAKRSRYGYTF.